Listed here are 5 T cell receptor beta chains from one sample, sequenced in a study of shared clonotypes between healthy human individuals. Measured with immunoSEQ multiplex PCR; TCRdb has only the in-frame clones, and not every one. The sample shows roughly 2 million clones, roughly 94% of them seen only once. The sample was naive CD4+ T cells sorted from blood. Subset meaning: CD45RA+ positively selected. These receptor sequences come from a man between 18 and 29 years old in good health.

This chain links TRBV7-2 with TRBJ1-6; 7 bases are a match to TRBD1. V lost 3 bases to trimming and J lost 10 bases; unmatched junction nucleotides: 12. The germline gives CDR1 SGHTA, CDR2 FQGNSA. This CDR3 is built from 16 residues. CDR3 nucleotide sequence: TGTGCCAGCAGCTTTCTAACAGGGGCATGGGGATCACCCCTCCACTTT. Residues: CASSFLTGAWGSPLHF.

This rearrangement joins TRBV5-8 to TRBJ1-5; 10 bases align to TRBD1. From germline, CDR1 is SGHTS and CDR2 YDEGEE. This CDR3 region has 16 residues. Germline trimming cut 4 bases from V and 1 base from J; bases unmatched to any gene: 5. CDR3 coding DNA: TGTGCCAGCAGCCATCGACAGGGGGCGAGCAATCAGCCCCAGCATTTT. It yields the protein CASSHRQGASNQPQHF.

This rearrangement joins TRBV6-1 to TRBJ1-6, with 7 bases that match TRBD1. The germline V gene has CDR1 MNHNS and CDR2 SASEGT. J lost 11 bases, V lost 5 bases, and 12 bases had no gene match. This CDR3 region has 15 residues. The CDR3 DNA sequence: TGTGCCAGCAGTCCCCTTCGACAGGGTAGGACACCCCTCCACTTT. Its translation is CASSPLRQGRTPLHF.

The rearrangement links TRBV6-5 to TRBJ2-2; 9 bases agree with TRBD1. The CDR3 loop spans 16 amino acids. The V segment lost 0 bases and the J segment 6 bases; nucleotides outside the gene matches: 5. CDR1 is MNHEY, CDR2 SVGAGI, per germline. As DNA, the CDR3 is TGTGCCAGCAGTTACTCGGGACAGGGTGGTTCCGGGGAGCTGTTTTTT. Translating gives CASSYSGQGGSGELFF.

This CDR3 reads CASSGLVTGELFF. DNA of the CDR3: TGTGCCAGCAGTGGCCTAGTCACCGGGGAGCTGTTTTTT. The chain carries TRBV2 and TRBJ2-2; D remains ambiguous. Trimming cost V 4 bases and J 4 bases, with 7 bases left between them. Germline lookup yields CDR1 SNHLY and CDR2 FYNNEI. The CDR3 runs 13 residues.